Listed below are T cell receptor beta chains from one sample, sequenced in a study of cytomegalovirus exposure and HLA in healthy donors. The assay was immunoSEQ multiplex PCR, and TCRdb's table has in-frame clones only and misses some. The sample spans some 150,000 clones; the ten largest clones claim 0.65% to 0.9%. What was sequenced was PBMCs. These receptors were collected from a woman in her late teens or twenties in good health and CMV-seropositive. The CDR3 runs from the conserved cysteine through the conserved F or W. Each record gives: J gene, V gene, D gene, CDR3 DNA, CDR3 protein. The D gene is left open where the match is weak.

TRBJ2-5 | TRBV6-4 | . | TGTGCCAGCAGTGTTTCTGGAGGGGCAATTCCCGAGACCCAGTACTTC | CASSVSGGAIPETQYF
TRBJ1-5 | TRBV18 | TRBD1 | TGTGCCAGCTCACCTTCAGGGGGGAATCAGCCCCAGCATTTT | CASSPSGGNQPQHF
TRBJ2-1 | TRBV5-4 | . | TGTGCCAGCAGCTTGGGAGGCAATGAGCAGTTCTTC | CASSLGGNEQFF
TRBJ2-7 | TRBV9 | TRBD2 | TGTGCCAGCAGCGTAGCTAGCGGGAAGGAATACGAGCAGTACTTC | CASSVASGKEYEQYF
TRBJ1-6 | TRBV30 | . | TGTGCCTGGAGTGTAACGACAGGCAATAATTCACCCCTCCACTTT | CAWSVTTGNNSPLHF
TRBJ2-7 | TRBV4-1 | . | TGCGCCAGCAGCCAAGAGCCGGAGGATTTGGACGAGCAGTACTTC | CASSQEPEDLDEQYF
TRBJ2-3 | TRBV29-1 | . | TGCAGCGTTAACGGGGGGCCCTTCCCCACAGATACGCAGTATTTT | CSVNGGPFPTDTQYF
TRBJ2-5 | TRBV4-1 | . | TGCGCCAGCAGCCAAGAATTAGTAAGACTACCAGAGACCCAGTACTTC | CASSQELVRLPETQYF
TRBJ2-1 | TRBV19 | . | TGTGCCAGTAGGACAGGCGAATACAATGAGCAGTTCTTC | CASRTGEYNEQFF
TRBJ1-4 | TRBV19 | TRBD1 | TGTGCCAGTAGTATAAGTGGGGACAGGGGTCGTGAAAAACTGTTTTTT | CASSISGDRGREKLFF
TRBJ1-1 | TRBV7-9 | . | TGTGCCAGCAGCCAGAGCAGGGACACTGAAGCTTTCTTT | CASSQSRDTEAFF
TRBJ1-2 | TRBV5-4 | TRBD1 | TGTGCCAGCAGCTCGTGGACAGGGGGCTACGGCTACACCTTC | CASSSWTGGYGYTF
TRBJ2-7 | TRBV5-6 | . | TGTGCCAGCAGCTTCCGGGTCAACGAGCAGTACTTC | CASSFRVNEQYF
TRBJ2-4 | TRBV6-5 | . | TGTGCCAGCAGTTACTCGAGTCAGGGCTATAACATTCAGTACTTC | CASSYSSQGYNIQYF
TRBJ2-2 | TRBV27 | TRBD2 | TGTGCCAGCAGCCTCCCGGGGCGGGAGGGCCGCGGGGAGCTGTTTTTT | CASSLPGREGRGELFF
TRBJ1-1 | TRBV2 | . | TGTGCCAGCATCATACAGGAAATCACTGAAGCTTTCTTT | CASIIQEITEAFF
TRBJ2-5 | TRBV7-3 | . | TGTGCCAGCAGTTCTGGCCCCCAGGTAGAGACCCAGTACTTC | CASSSGPQVETQYF
TRBJ1-2 | TRBV11-2 | TRBD1 | TGTGCCAGCAGCCCGACAGGGGTCAACTATGGCTACACCTTC | CASSPTGVNYGYTF
TRBJ2-7 | TRBV6-5 | TRBD1 | TGTGCCAGCAGTAAAGACAGGGACGGCTACGAGCAGTACTTC | CASSKDRDGYEQYF
TRBJ2-3 | TRBV27 | . | TGTGCCAGCAGTTTGTTTGCGGAACCCCCCTACACAGATACGCAGTATTTT | CASSLFAEPPYTDTQYF
TRBJ2-6 | TRBV2 | TRBD2 | TGTGCCAGCAGTGAAGGGACACGGACTAGCGGGAGGGCCTTTGGGGCCAACGTCCTGACTTTC | CASSEGTRTSGRAFGANVLTF
TRBJ2-7 | TRBV4-3 | TRBD1 | TGCGCCAGCAGCCCCGGGGACAGGCCGTGGGAGTCAAGCTCCTACGAGCAGTACTTC | CASSPGDRPWESSSYEQYF
TRBJ2-1 | TRBV5-8 | . | TGTGCCAGCAGCTTGGGAGACAGGACCTACAATGAGCAGTTCTTC | CASSLGDRTYNEQFF
TRBJ2-7 | TRBV29-1 | . | TGCAGCGTACTTCTAGCCGGAGAGCAGTACTTC | CSVLLAGEQYF
TRBJ2-1 | TRBV4-1 | . | TGCGCCAGCAGCCGCCCGAGGTTCACGGGATCCTACAATGAGCAGTTCTTC | CASSRPRFTGSYNEQFF
TRBJ1-1 | TRBV28 | . | TGTGCCAGCATATCCCGGGAGGAAGCTTTCTTT | CASISREEAFF
TRBJ1-1 | TRBV18 | . | TGTGCCAGCTCGCAGGGAAACACTGAAGCTTTCTTT | CASSQGNTEAFF
TRBJ1-6 | TRBV27 | TRBD1 | TGTGCCAGCAGTTTAGGCTTACAGGGGGCCTCCTATAATTCACCCCTCCACTTT | CASSLGLQGASYNSPLHF
TRBJ2-1 | TRBV5-1 | TRBD2 | TGCGCCAGCAGCCCCGGACTAGCGGGGTACAATGAGCAGTTCTTC | CASSPGLAGYNEQFF
TRBJ2-5 | TRBV29-1 | TRBD2 | TGCAGCGTTGAGGGGACTAGCGGGGGCCAAGAGACCCAGTACTTC | CSVEGTSGGQETQYF
TRBJ2-3 | TRBV4-2 | . | TGTGCCAGCAGCCGTGACCGGGGAGATACGCAGTATTTT | CASSRDRGDTQYF
TRBJ1-3 | TRBV5-1 | TRBD1 | TGCGCCAGCAAGACAGGGGGAGGAAACACCATATATTTT | CASKTGGGNTIYF
TRBJ1-1 | TRBV5-8 | TRBD1 | TGTGCCAGCAGCGTTCGCTGGGACAGTCGAGCTTTCTTT | CASSVRWDSRAFF
TRBJ1-5 | TRBV2 | TRBD1 | TGTGCCAGCAGCGGGGACAGGGGGGCCAATCAGCCCCAGCATTTT | CASSGDRGANQPQHF
TRBJ2-7 | TRBV5-6 | . | TGTGCCAGCAGCTTGCTCAGGGCCGAGCAGTACTTC | CASSLLRAEQYF
TRBJ2-5 | TRBV2 | TRBD2 | TGTGCCAGCAGTGAGCTACTAGCGGGGGAAGAGACCCAGTACTTC | CASSELLAGEETQYF
TRBJ1-1 | TRBV11-3 | . | TGTGCCAGCAGCTTACAGGGATCGAGCACTGAAGCTTTCTTT | CASSLQGSSTEAFF
TRBJ2-1 | TRBV4-2 | TRBD2 | TGTGCCAGCAGCCAAGATGCCCATGAGCTAGCGGGAGCCTACAATGAGCAGTTCTTC | CASSQDAHELAGAYNEQFF
TRBJ2-7 | TRBV30 | . | TGTGCCTGGAGTACTGGGCTAGGGGTCTCCTACGAGCAGTACTTC | CAWSTGLGVSYEQYF
TRBJ2-7 | TRBV5-1 | TRBD1 | TGCGCCAGCAGCCGGACAGGGTGGAACGAGCAGTACTTC | CASSRTGWNEQYF
TRBJ1-1 | TRBV4-3 | . | TGCGCCAGCAGCCAAGCCAGAGGGATGAACACTGAAGCTTTCTTT | CASSQARGMNTEAFF
TRBJ2-7 | TRBV5-4 | . | TGTGCCAGCAGCTTTGGTGCGGGAACCTTCTACGAGCAGTACTTC | CASSFGAGTFYEQYF
TRBJ1-6 | TRBV4-3 | . | TGCGCCAGCAGCTCCAGTATTATGGCCGGGTCCCTTAATTCACCCCTCCACTTT | CASSSSIMAGSLNSPLHF
TRBJ2-7 | TRBV5-6 | TRBD1 | TGTGCCAGCAGCCTAGGGACAGTGGAGTCCTACGAGCAGTACTTC | CASSLGTVESYEQYF
TRBJ2-5 | TRBV5-1 | . | TGCGCCAGCAGCCTTCAACTCCAAGAGACCCAGTACTTC | CASSLQLQETQYF
TRBJ1-3 | TRBV6-5 | TRBD1 | TGTGCCAGCAGTTACTCGGGGACAGGGAGTGGAAACACCATATATTTT | CASSYSGTGSGNTIYF
TRBJ2-7 | TRBV15 | . | TGTGCCACCAGCAGAGATTACGGGTACGAGCAGTACTTC | CATSRDYGYEQYF
TRBJ1-4 | TRBV4-1 | TRBD1 | TGCGCCAGCAGCCAAGATTTGGACAGGGAGGGTGAAAAACTGTTTTTT | CASSQDLDREGEKLFF
TRBJ2-1 | TRBV4-2 | TRBD2 | TGTGCCAGCAGCCAAGATGGCGGGAGCGTCTACAATGAGCAGTTCTTC | CASSQDGGSVYNEQFF
TRBJ1-1 | TRBV19 | . | TGTGCCAGTACCCACGGAGGGGAATCTGAAGCTTTCTTT | CASTHGGESEAFF
TRBJ1-2 | TRBV27 | TRBD1 | TGTGCCAGCAGTTCGTCCCGGGACAGAGAACTAGGCTATGGCTACACCTTC | CASSSSRDRELGYGYTF
TRBJ1-1 | TRBV18 | . | TGTGCCAGCTCTGATTACGGCGGGAGCGCTTTCTTT | CASSDYGGSAFF
TRBJ2-1 | TRBV10-3 | TRBD1 | TGTGCCATCAGGACACAGGGGGCAGGTGAGCAGTTCTTC | CAIRTQGAGEQFF
TRBJ1-1 | TRBV2 | TRBD1 | TGTGCCAGCGCAACCCACAGGGGGAACACTGAAGCTTTCTTT | CASATHRGNTEAFF
TRBJ2-5 | TRBV12-5 | TRBD1 | TGTGCTAGTGGTCGACAGGGGGCTGGAGAGACCCAGTACTTC | CASGRQGAGETQYF
TRBJ2-5 | TRBV4-2 | TRBD2 | TGTGCCAGCAGCCAAGGGGATAGCGGGGGAACAAAAGAGACCCAGTACTTC | CASSQGDSGGTKETQYF
TRBJ1-5 | TRBV4-2 | . | TGTGCCAGCAGCCAAGCCAGGGATAATCAGCCCCAGCATTTT | CASSQARDNQPQHF
TRBJ1-1 | TRBV27 | TRBD1 | TGTGCCAGCAGTTTCCAGGGGGCTGACACTGAAGCTTTCTTT | CASSFQGADTEAFF
TRBJ1-2 | TRBV14 | TRBD1 | TGTGCCAGCAGCCAAGATATGTTAACAGGGGATAACAAACTGCGGGGCTACACCTTC | CASSQDMLTGDNKLRGYTF
TRBJ2-3 | TRBV18 | TRBD2 | TGTGCCAGCTCACTTTCTAGCGGCGACACAGATACGCAGTATTTT | CASSLSSGDTDTQYF